This entry lists 6 T cell receptor beta chains sequenced from one sample in a study of molecular identifiers for immune sequencing clone quantification. From the PCR reads, TCRdb called clonotypes with MiXCR, one entry per CDR3 protein. The data contain 9,500 to 15,000 distinct CDR3 sequences, about 18% of them singletons. The sequenced material came from naive CD8+ T cells from blood, with Jurkat cell RNA spiked in. As for subset: FACS-sorted CD8+CD4-CCR7+CD45RA+ naive T cells. All receptors come from a human donor in good health. Some libraries in this study had Jurkat cell RNA spiked in.

This clonotype is medium-sized. This chain joins TRBV7-9 and TRBJ2-2, with 8 bases aligning to TRBD1. This CDR3 has 16 residues. CDR1 SEHNR and CDR2 FQNEAQ come from the germline V gene (reference sequence). The V gene end was trimmed by 5 bases and the J gene end by 6 bases; junction bases not matched to a gene: 11. The CDR3 DNA is TGTGCCAGCAGCCAACGCCGGGACAGGCTCCCCGGGGAGCTGTTTTTT. This encodes CASSQRRDRLPGELFF.

This clonotype was recorded at least ten times. The chain links TRBV11-1 to TRBJ2-7; a weak D match, TRBD2 (5 bases). The V gene's germline CDR1 is SGHAT and CDR2 FQDESV (reference sequence). V lost 4 bases and J 6 bases, leaving 16 bases between the germline ends. This CDR3 has 14 residues. The CDR3 spells CASSSRPGIGEQYF. For the CDR3, the DNA is TGTGCCAGCAGCTCTCGGCCCGGGATTGGCGAGCAGTACTTC. Complete variable domain (other parts from reference TRBV11-1 and TRBJ2-7): EAEVAQSPRYKITEKSQAVAFWCDPISGHATLYWYRQILGQGPELLVQFQDESVVDDSQLPKDRFSAERLKGVDSTLKIQPAELGDSAMYLCASSSRPGIGEQYFGPGTRLTVT.

This clonotype qualifies as medium-sized (0.01 to 0.1%). The J gene is TRBJ1-5, the V gene TRBV7-2; D gene ambiguous. V gave up 3 bases and J gave up 5 bases, with 11 bases separating them. The length of the CDR3 is 14 residues. Germline CDR1 is SGHTA and CDR2 is FQGNSA. The CDR3 bases are TGTGCCAGCAGCTTCTGGGCAGACCATCAGCCCCAGCATTTT. Protein sequence: CASSFWADHQPQHF.

Only one count was recorded for this clonotype. A much larger clonotype is one base distant, so this may be a read error. The rearrangement joins TRBV7-6 to TRBJ2-7; D ambiguous. Trimming took off 5 bases at V and 7 bases at J, with 12 bases between the two ends. CDR1 is SGHVS and CDR2 is FNYEAQ in the germline V gene. CDR3 length: 12 amino acids. The CDR3 nucleotides read TGTGCCAGCAGCGACAACCTGGGGGAGCAGTACTTC. Amino acid sequence: CASSDNLGEQYF.

This clonotype is medium-sized. V usage is TRBV5-1 and J usage is TRBJ2-3; D gene uncertain. Germline V CDR1 and CDR2: SGHRS, YFSETQ. The CDR3 runs to 13 residues. Trimming took 2 bases from V and 6 from J, leaving 10 bases between them. The CDR3 here is CASSFERRDTQYF. CDR3 nucleotides: TGCGCCAGCAGCTTTGAGCGAAGGGATACGCAGTATTTT.

The chain employs TRBV19 and TRBJ2-1; D not certain. Germline CDR1 reads LNHDA; CDR2 reads SQIVND (reference sequence). Trimming left V 3 bases short and J 0 bases short, with 9 bases between. CDR3 length: 15 residues. The CDR3 region is CASSIELDSYNEQFF. The CDR3 region has the DNA TGTGCCAGTAGTATTGAACTTGACTCCTACAATGAGCAGTTCTTC. Full variable domain (missing parts from reference TRBV19 and TRBJ2-1): DGGITQSPKYLFRKEGQNVTLSCEQNLNHDAMYWYRQDPGQGLRLIYYSQIVNDFQKGDIAEGYSVSREKKESFPLTVTSAQKNPTAFYLCASSIELDSYNEQFFGPGTRLTVL.